This T cell receptor (beta chain) was recovered during a study of CD8 T cells in ankylosing spondylitis. Notes on this clonotype: Its specificity is unknown.

General study points: Ankylosing spondylitis blood appeared to be characterized by a TCR beta motif of several highly homologous variants. Enrichment of disease-linked clones was reportedly significant in matched ankylosing spondylitis synovial fluid.

CDR3 length: 13 amino acids. Germline V gene sequence: CDR1 SQVTM, CDR2 ANQGSEA. Trimming cost V 6 bases and J 3 bases, with 11 bases left between them. In making TCR beta libraries, quantitative 5'-RACE with molecular barcodes was used. MiXCR, run by TCRdb on the 5' RACE reads, gives a single entry per CDR3 protein. Among approximately 300,000 distinct CDR3 sequences listed, roughly 8% were seen once. This sequence joins TRBV29-1 and TRBJ2-2; D gene uncertain. The source is a male donor with ankylosing spondylitis. Sequenced input: blood, either unsorted or a sorted T cell fraction (not recorded which). The CDR3 reads CSVLDLHTGELFF. DNA of the CDR3: TGCAGCGTGCTGGACCTTCACACCGGGGAGCTGTTTTTT.